This TCR beta chain was recorded in a study of blood T cells in healthy people across ages. Germline CDR1 DFQATT, CDR2 SNEGSKA (reference sequence). CDR3 size: 16 residues. V lost 6 bases and J lost 5, with 25 bases in between. Next came a second PCR, run for roughly 6 to 11 cycles, which used a sample-barcoded 5' primer along with a J-beta primer mix. TCRdb reprocessed the 5' RACE reads with MiXCR, giving one entry per CDR3 protein. The repertoire holds approximately 1.5 million distinct CDR3 sequences, with 30% to 35% as singletons. Sequencing was performed on blood. The gene calls are TRBV20-1 and TRBJ2-5, with D perhaps being TRBD1 or TRBD2 (6 bases each). The TCR was taken from a woman under 40 in good health. In DNA, the CDR3 is TGCAGTGCGCCCGGCGGCGGGACATGGGGGAGGGAGACCCAGTACTTC. Translation: CSAPGGGTWGRETQYF.